Listed here are 8 T cell receptor beta chains from one sample, sequenced in a study of T cells in pancreatic ductal adenocarcinoma. Assay used: immunoSEQ multiplex PCR; TCRdb lists only in-frame clones, some missing. The repertoire has about 9,400 clones, roughly 67% of them found once; the top ten carry approximately 30%. Selected pancreatic ductal adenocarcinoma patients had undergone surgery without neoadjuvant therapy. Specimen: pancreatic tumor tissue. These receptors all stem from a human donor with pancreatic ductal adenocarcinoma.

Worth noting for this clone: The junction departs from germline at one end; a sequencing error may be responsible. The chain employs TRBV7-7 and TRBJ2-1; D might be TRBD2 (5 bases). The CDR3 extends over 13 amino acids. Germline loops: CDR1 SSHAT, CDR2 FNYEAQ (reference sequence). The chain's CDR3 is CASSSGLDNEQFF. In DNA form, the CDR3 reads TGTGCTAGCAGCTCCGGACTTGACAATGAGCAGTTCTTC.

The sample holds a few counts of this clone. CDR3 in amino acids: CASSFLSSGTYEQYF. CDR3 DNA sequence: TGTGCCAGCAGCTTTCTGTCTAGCGGGACCTACGAGCAGTACTTC. The rearrangement links TRBV7-2 to TRBJ2-7; TRBD2 matches 9 bases. Per the germline V gene, CDR1 is SGHTA and CDR2 is FQGNSA. This CDR3 spans 15 amino acids. The V gene end was trimmed by 3 bases and the J gene end by 2 bases; junction bases not matched to a gene: 5.

DNA of the CDR3: TGTGCCGCACAGCGGGAGTACACCGGGGAGCTGTTTTTT. Translation: CAAQREYTGELFF. The gene calls are TRBV2 and TRBJ2-2, with TRBD2 matching 8 bases. The CDR3 sequence is 13 residues long. Germline loops: CDR1 SNHLY, CDR2 FYNNEI. Trimming at V came to 11 bases and at J to 3 bases, leaving 5 bases not matched to a gene.

This chain joins TRBV10-1 and TRBJ1-1; 9 nucleotides agree with TRBD1. Per the germline V gene, CDR1 is WNHNN and CDR2 is SYGVQD (reference sequence). This CDR3 region has 17 residues. Unmatched junction bases numbered 9, after V lost 0 bases and J lost 4 bases. Here the CDR3 reads CASSESIPRQGVTEAFF. The CDR3 nucleotides read TGCGCCAGCAGTGAGTCGATACCGAGACAGGGGGTCACTGAAGCTTTCTTT.

The chain has TRBV21-1 and TRBJ2-7; the table's D call of TRBD2 was not tested on the DNA. TRBV21-1 has pseudogene status. This CDR3 comprises 16 residues. The CDR3 DNA reads as TGTGCCAGCAGCAAAGCTCGAGCGACCCGGGCCTACGAGCAGTACTTC. Translated, it gives CASSKARATRAYEQYF.

This chain joins TRBV6-1 and TRBJ1-1, with D possibly matching TRBD1 (5 bases). The V gene lost 2 bases and the J gene lost 7 bases, with 20 bases spanning the gap. This CDR3 region has 16 residues. CDR1 MNHNS and CDR2 SASEGT come from the germline V gene. Here the CDR3 reads CASSENGWGGVGEAFF. For the CDR3, the DNA is TGTGCCAGCAGTGAAAATGGCTGGGGGGGAGTAGGTGAAGCTTTCTTT.

The V call is TRBV6-1, the J call TRBJ1-6; 10 bases are a match to TRBD1. This CDR3 has 14 amino acids. Germline V lookup: CDR1 MNHNS, CDR2 SASEGT. V lost 7 bases, J lost 8 bases, and 5 bases stayed unmatched. The CDR3 reads CASIRTGGDSPLHF. The DNA of the CDR3 is TGTGCCAGCATCCGGACAGGGGGTGATTCACCCCTCCACTTT.

This clone was counted once. J is TRBJ2-2 and V is TRBV30, with 9 bases identical to TRBD1. Germline values: CDR1 GTSNPN, CDR2 SVGIG (reference sequence). CDR3 length: 15 residues. V shed 2 bases, J shed 4 bases, and the junction held 5 bases outside the gene matches. This CDR3 is CAWSYRDRVTGELFF. CDR3 DNA: TGTGCCTGGAGTTACCGGGACAGGGTCACCGGGGAGCTGTTTTTT.